The 20 T cell receptor beta chains presented below share a single source sample, sequenced in a study of T cell responses to AZD1222 COVID-19 vaccine. Sequenced by immunoSEQ multiplex PCR; TCRdb stores in-frame clones only, minus some. In the table there are about 150,000 clones, about 85% of which are singletons. Here the sequenced sample was peripheral blood, taken after recovery from COVID-19. The receptors shown here come from an adult who had recovered from COVID-19.

The V gene is TRBV18, the J gene TRBJ2-7; D gene uncertain. V lost 0 bases and J lost 0, with 9 bases in between. Germline assignment: CDR1 KGHSH and CDR2 LQKENI. This CDR3 contains 15 residues. CDR3 coding DNA: TGTGCCAGCTCACCACCAGGCTGGAGCTCCTACGAGCAGTACTTC. Amino acid sequence: CASSPPGWSSYEQYF.

The J gene is TRBJ2-1, the V gene TRBV19; 8 nucleotides match TRBD1. Germline V gene lookup returns CDR1 LNHDA and CDR2 SQIVND (reference sequence). The length of the CDR3 is 14 residues. J was trimmed by 8 bases and V by 1 base; bases with no gene match: 4. The CDR3 reads CASSIGDRKYEQFF. Here the CDR3 DNA reads TGTGCCAGTAGTATAGGGGACAGGAAATATGAGCAGTTCTTC.

This clone was detected only once. The chain joins TRBV28 to TRBJ2-1, with a weak D call TRBD2 (6 bases). Germline lookup yields CDR1 MDHEN and CDR2 SYDVKM. This CDR3 spans 16 amino acids. Deletions cut 8 bases from V and 2 bases from J, with 19 bases between. The CDR3 region is CASSRRRRAPYNEQFF. CDR3 in DNA: TGTGCCAGCTCTCGACGGAGGAGGGCCCCCTACAATGAGCAGTTCTTC.

In its sample, this clone was seen a few times. The chain's CDR3 is CASSALAGSTDTQYF. CDR3 coding DNA: TGTGCCAGCAGCGCACTAGCGGGGAGCACAGATACGCAGTATTTT. V usage is TRBV9 and J usage is TRBJ2-3; TRBD2 matches 10 bases. The CDR3 loop spans 15 amino acids. Germline CDR1 reads SGDLS; CDR2 reads YYNGEE. V trimming: 3 bases; J trimming: 0 bases; junction bases outside the gene matches: 1.

The chain is built from TRBV5-4 and TRBJ1-2, with D perhaps matching TRBD1 (5 bases). This CDR3 region has 14 residues. From germline, CDR1 is SGHNT and CDR2 YYREEE (reference sequence). Trimming removed 3 bases from V and 4 bases from J, with 13 bases in between. The CDR3 spells CASSSGRGTYGYTF. The CDR3 DNA sequence: TGTGCCAGCAGCTCGGGGCGGGGCACCTATGGCTACACCTTC.

The chain recombines TRBV3-1 (or the pseudogene TRBV3-2) with TRBJ1-1, with D maybe TRBD1 (5 bases). The CDR3 is made up of 15 amino acids. Germline CDR1 is LGHDT and CDR2 is YNNKEL (reference sequence). V was pared by 4 bases and J by 8 bases, with 20 bases between. The CDR3 nucleotides read TGTGCCAGCAGCCTAGCCGGGGCCCAAAGCGGGGAAGCTTTCTTT. Encoded protein: CASSLAGAQSGEAFF.

This rearrangement joins TRBV2 to TRBJ1-5; TRBD1 agrees at 7 bases. With 6 bases clipped from V and 2 bases from J, the junction kept 7 bases outside the gene matches. The V gene's germline CDR1 is SNHLY and CDR2 FYNNEI. This CDR3 spans 15 amino acids. The CDR3 sequence is CASRRQGSGNQPQHF. CDR3 nucleotide sequence: TGTGCCAGCAGACGACAGGGTTCGGGCAATCAGCCCCAGCATTTT.

V gene TRBV7-9 combines with J gene TRBJ2-1; maybe TRBD2 (6 bases). Germline-derived CDR1 and CDR2 are SEHNR and FQNEAQ (reference sequence). Trimming took off 1 base at V and 7 bases at J, with 8 bases between the two ends. CDR3 size: 13 residues. This CDR3 reads CASSLGLDNEQFF. For the CDR3, the DNA is TGTGCCAGCAGCTTAGGACTAGATAATGAGCAGTTCTTC.

V usage is TRBV5-1 and J usage is TRBJ2-7; 9 positions agree with TRBD1. The CDR3 is 16 amino acids. V shed 0 bases, J shed 6 bases, and the junction held 10 bases outside the gene matches. Looked up from germline, CDR1 is SGHRS and CDR2 is YFSETQ. For the CDR3, the DNA is TGCGCCAGCAGCTTGGGGTTAGGGACAGGGAATTTCGAGCAGTACTTC. It yields the protein CASSLGLGTGNFEQYF.

The chain recombines TRBV3-1 (or the pseudogene TRBV3-2) with TRBJ2-1; 7 nucleotides match TRBD2. V lost 4 bases and J lost 7; bases outside the gene matches: 1. The CDR3 has 12 residues. Germline V gene lookup returns CDR1 LGHDT and CDR2 YNNKEL (reference sequence). Here the CDR3 DNA reads TGTGCCAGCAGCCGGACTAGTAATGAGCAGTTCTTC. It encodes CASSRTSNEQFF.

The chain recombines TRBV11-2 with TRBJ2-7; possibly TRBD1 or TRBD2 for D (5 bases each). Trimming left V 4 bases short and J 3 bases short, with 16 bases between. The CDR3 extends over 15 amino acids. Germline loops: CDR1 SGHAT, CDR2 FQNNGV. For the CDR3, the DNA is TGTGCCAGCAGCTCATACCGGGACGCAGGCTACGAGCAGTACTTC. It encodes CASSSYRDAGYEQYF.

The CDR3 sequence is CASSFYRGHTGELFF. DNA of the CDR3: TGTGCCAGCAGTTTTTACAGGGGGCATACCGGGGAGCTGTTTTTT. The V and J genes are TRBV27 and TRBJ2-2, with 9 nucleotides matching TRBD1. Per the germline V gene, CDR1 is MNHEY and CDR2 is SMNVEV (reference sequence). The CDR3 loop spans 15 amino acids. Trimming cost V 3 bases and J 5 bases; bases outside gene matches: 4.

The chain couples TRBV28 to TRBJ2-2, with D perhaps matching TRBD2 (6 bases). The germline V and J ends were trimmed by 3 bases and 1 base, with 15 bases remaining between them. Germline CDR1 reads MDHEN; CDR2 reads SYDVKM. This CDR3 region has 17 residues. CDR3 in DNA: TGTGCCAGCAGTTTCCAGGAGGGGACGATGAACACCGGGGAGCTGTTTTTT. Translated, it gives CASSFQEGTMNTGELFF.

The chain carries TRBV2 and TRBJ1-3; TRBD1 matches at 7 bases. Looked up from germline, CDR1 is SNHLY and CDR2 is FYNNEI. The J segment lost 0 bases and the V segment lost 5 bases, leaving 4 bases of the junction unmatched. CDR3 length: 15 amino acids. The CDR3 bases are TGTGCCAGCAGTCGGGACAGCAGCTCTGGAAACACCATATATTTT. It codes for CASSRDSSSGNTIYF.

The J gene is TRBJ2-5, the V gene TRBV6-5, with D possibly TRBD1 on 5 matching bases. The CDR3 is 13 amino acids. V lost 6 bases, J lost 4 bases, and 12 bases lay in between. Germline values: CDR1 MNHEY, CDR2 SVGAGI. CDR3 in amino acids: CASSRQLRETQYF. The CDR3 region has the DNA TGTGCCAGCAGCAGACAGTTAAGAGAGACCCAGTACTTC.

The chain recombines TRBV19 with TRBJ1-4; maybe TRBD1 (6 bases). This CDR3 has 12 residues. Trimming cost V 9 bases and J 3 bases, with 8 bases left between them. The V gene's germline CDR1 is LNHDA and CDR2 SQIVND (reference sequence). The CDR3 loop reads CASGGPNEKLFF. CDR3 sequence (DNA): TGTGCCAGCGGGGGGCCTAATGAAAAACTGTTTTTT.

V gene TRBV7-2 combines with J gene TRBJ2-6; TRBD1 matches at 9 bases. Per the germline V gene, CDR1 is SGHTA and CDR2 is FQGNSA. The V segment lost 6 bases and the J segment 0 bases; nucleotides outside the gene matches: 3. The CDR3 totals 16 residues. This chain's CDR3 is CASRPTGGSGANVLTF. The DNA for the CDR3 is TGTGCCAGCAGACCGACAGGGGGCTCTGGGGCCAACGTCCTGACTTTC.

The chain joins TRBV19 to TRBJ1-1, with D tentatively TRBD1 (6 bases). Trimming removed 4 bases at V and 0 bases at J, with 9 bases between. The CDR3 sequence is 14 residues long. Germline CDR1 and CDR2: LNHDA and SQIVND (reference sequence). CDR3 loop: CASSTGTLNTEAFF. The DNA for the CDR3 is TGTGCCAGTAGTACTGGGACATTGAACACTGAAGCTTTCTTT. Variable domain in full (rest from reference TRBV19 and TRBJ1-1): DGGITQSPKYLFRKEGQNVTLSCEQNLNHDAMYWYRQDPGQGLRLIYYSQIVNDFQKGDIAEGYSVSREKKESFPLTVTSAQKNPTAFYLCASSTGTLNTEAFFGQGTRLTVV.

V is TRBV19 and J is TRBJ2-7, with D tentatively TRBD1 (6 bases). This CDR3 is 14 amino acids long. CDR1 and CDR2 (germline): LNHDA, SQIVND (reference sequence). V was cut by 9 bases and J by 1 base, with 16 bases left in between. The CDR3 sequence: CASRQDRWSYEQYF. The CDR3 DNA reads as TGTGCCAGCCGACAAGACAGGTGGTCCTACGAGCAGTACTTC.

The chain joins TRBV6-1 to TRBJ1-2; possible D gene TRBD1, 6 bases. V lost 2 bases, J lost 1 base, and 14 bases lay in between. Germline V gives CDR1 MNHNS, CDR2 SASEGT. CDR3 size: 16 residues. The CDR3 reads CASSEIAGVFNYGYTF. CDR3 in DNA: TGTGCCAGCAGTGAAATAGCAGGGGTTTTTAACTATGGCTACACCTTC.